This T cell receptor beta chain was sequenced in a study of T cells in Graves' hyperthyroidism and ophthalmopathy (dated by TCRdb to about 2019). In terms of the full investigation: Peripheral blood was sampled at the time of initial diagnosis, prior to any treatment. TCR V-J signatures able to tell the groups apart were searched for in a discovery cohort of more than 90 patients, of whom over 40 had Graves' ophthalmopathy and roughly 58 had stable Graves' hyperthyroidism. An independent validation cohort of under 20 hyperthyroidism patients and about 15 patients who later progressed to ophthalmopathy tested prospective prediction of ophthalmopathy. The paper describes TCR Vbeta CDR3 sequencing of more than 120 peripheral blood samples, made up of fewer than 50 ophthalmopathy patients, some 80 hyperthyroidism patients and approximately 17 progressor patients. In addition, the study compared T-cell repertoires in thyroid tissue and in blood from about 6 Graves' hyperthyroidism patients. For training and testing, the approximately 97 patients in the discovery cohort were randomly divided in a 7:3 ratio. After sampling, hyperthyroidism patients received methimazole starting at 30 mg daily, and ophthalmopathy patients received high-dose intravenous methylprednisolone. The study at large found these results: A 13 V-J signature model separated ophthalmopathy from stable hyperthyroidism, with nearly 90% sensitivity and 81.08% specificity in cross-validation and 80%/75% in testing. Sample size was not statistically predetermined, and investigators were not blinded to group allocation. Blood samples also contained most of the expanded thyroid clonotypes (frequency above 0.001), which suggests that blood repertoires may reflect thyroid immune responses. In validation, the model predicted progression to ophthalmopathy a median of about 6 months before onset, with 70% to 71% sensitivity and more than 72% specificity.

TCR beta CDR3 regions were amplified from RNA transcripts. The TCR CDR3 was subjected to a first round of RT-PCR using the HTBI primer set and the Qiagen OneStep RT-PCR kit. The libraries were constructed in a second round of multiplex PCR and then size-selected and purified. Libraries were sequenced paired-end with 100 bp reads on an Illumina HiSeq2000. The authors' pipeline ran thus. SOAPnuke was used to process the raw data, removing reads that contained adapters or uncalled bases, had a mean Phred below 15, or lacked an exact match to the constant primer or identifier. COPE v1.2.5 was used to merge high-quality paired reads, and clonotypes were defined as unique nucleotide sequences. MiTCR v1.1 was used to align the clonotypes against IMGT TRBV, TRBD and TRBJ reference segments. Analysis was restricted to V-J combinations with a frequency above 0.0001, which covered about 99% of repertoires. The TCS score was defined as F50 (clonal expansion) divided by E x V (chaos), with BLOSUM62-based TCRdist calculated between CDR3 peptides within each V-J. Welch's t-statistics and random forest reduced 514 V-J features to 10 to 15, which were used in a naive Bayes classifier (R e1071). TCRdb ran its own pipeline on the public reads, namely fastp trimming at Q25 and MiXCR clone calling, and kept in-frame beta chains. Each entry is one CDR3 protein sequence, shown with its most common DNA and genes. TCRdb, rather than the study authors, made the V and J calls. The sample includes roughly 500,000 distinct CDR3 sequences, with approximately 23% observed a single time. The ten largest clones add up to about 49% of the sample.

Notes on this clonotype: It lacks a known antigen. No base-level quality is on record; no much larger clone is a single base apart.

The CDR3 runs 15 amino acids, cysteine and phenylalanine included. Kept here is only the CDR3 DNA, which spans 45 bases and is read in frame from base 1. V lost 0 bases and J lost 0 bases; the stretch between them is 9 bases long. Reading the germline V gene (reference sequence) gives CDR1 GTSNPN and CDR2 SVGIG. Ophthalmopathy patients had moderately to severely active disease, Clinical Activity Score of at least 3, NOSPECS grade of at least 4, and duration under 3 months. The study excluded patients with uncontrolled infections, other autoimmune diseases, pregnancy or lactation. Clinical symptoms, serum thyroxine and TRAb, thyroid ultrasound, and orbital computed tomography formed the basis for the diagnoses. Ficoll-Paque density gradient centrifugation was used to isolate PBMCs from 9.5 to 10 ml of fresh peripheral blood. Trizol reagent was used to extract total RNA, and RNA quality was then checked on an Agilent 2100 Bioanalyzer.

The rearrangement combines TRBV30 with TRBJ1-3, with the D gene not clear enough to name. The sequence came from a woman in her 70s with Graves' ophthalmopathy. Sequences were obtained from blood. The CDR3 region has the sequence CAWSVRWSSGNTIYF. The DNA is TGTGCCTGGAGTGTAAGGTGGAGCTCTGGAAACACCATATATTTT.